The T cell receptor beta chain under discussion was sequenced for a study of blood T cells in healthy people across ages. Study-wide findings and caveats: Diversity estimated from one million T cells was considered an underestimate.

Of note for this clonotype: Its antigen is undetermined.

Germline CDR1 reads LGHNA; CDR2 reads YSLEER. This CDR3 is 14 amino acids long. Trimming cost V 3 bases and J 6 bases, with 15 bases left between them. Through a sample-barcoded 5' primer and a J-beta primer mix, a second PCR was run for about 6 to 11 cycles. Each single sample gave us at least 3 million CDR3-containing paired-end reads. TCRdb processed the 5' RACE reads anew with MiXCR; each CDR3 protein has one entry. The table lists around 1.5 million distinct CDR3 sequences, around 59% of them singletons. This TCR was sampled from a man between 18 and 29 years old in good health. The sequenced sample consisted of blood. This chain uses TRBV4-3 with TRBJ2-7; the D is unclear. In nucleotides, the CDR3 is TGCGCCAGCAGCCAGAGGTTTGGAGCTCTCGAGCAGTACTTC. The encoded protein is CASSQRFGALEQYF.